This T cell receptor beta chain was captured in a study of blood T cell repertoires in COVID-19. Clones were read by immunoSEQ multiplex PCR, and TCRdb kept only the in-frame ones, dropping some. In the table there are under 300,000 clones, approximately 84% of which are singletons. Germline lookup yields CDR1 SGDLS and CDR2 YYNGEE. The CDR3 totals 15 residues. The trim removed 3 bases at V and 0 bases at J, leaving 2 bases unmatched. Clinical history reported by participants formed the basis on which cohorts were assigned. The chain has TRBV9 and TRBJ1-4; 7 bases are shared with TRBD1. The clonotype comes from a man aged 40-50 years who had recovered from COVID-19. The sequencing input was PBMCs or T cells enriched from blood (not recorded which). CDR3 DNA: TGTGCCAGCAGCGATGGGACAGCAACTAATGAAAAACTGTTTTTT. It specifies CASSDGTATNEKLFF.